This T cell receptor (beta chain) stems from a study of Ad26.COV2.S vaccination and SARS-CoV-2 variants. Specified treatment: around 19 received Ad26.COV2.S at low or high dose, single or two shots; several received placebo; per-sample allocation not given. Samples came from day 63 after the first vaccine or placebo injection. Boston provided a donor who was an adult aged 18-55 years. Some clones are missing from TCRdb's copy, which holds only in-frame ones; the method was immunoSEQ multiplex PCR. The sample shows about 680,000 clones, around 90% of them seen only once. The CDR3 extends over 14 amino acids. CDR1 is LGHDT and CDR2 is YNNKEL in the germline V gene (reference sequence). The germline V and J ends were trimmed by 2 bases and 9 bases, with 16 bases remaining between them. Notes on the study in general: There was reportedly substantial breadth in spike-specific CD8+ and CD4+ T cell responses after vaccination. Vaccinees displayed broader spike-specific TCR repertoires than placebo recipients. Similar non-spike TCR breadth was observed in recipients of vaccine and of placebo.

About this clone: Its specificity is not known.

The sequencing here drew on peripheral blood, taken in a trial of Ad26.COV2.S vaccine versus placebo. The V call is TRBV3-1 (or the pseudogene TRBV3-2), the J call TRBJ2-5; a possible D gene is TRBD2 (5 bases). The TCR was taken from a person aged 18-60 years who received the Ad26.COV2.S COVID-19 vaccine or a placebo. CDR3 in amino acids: CASSQSDGTGAQYF. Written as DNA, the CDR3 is TGTGCCAGCAGCCAATCGGACGGAACCGGGGCCCAGTACTTC.